This T cell receptor beta chain was retrieved from a study of T cells in Graves' hyperthyroidism and ophthalmopathy. Trimming took off 5 bases at V and 1 base at J, with 9 bases between the two ends. This CDR3 has 13 amino acids. This clonotype was observed at least ten times. Antigen: not known. Study results and limitations: In blood, most of the thyroid clonotypes expanded above 0.001 were also present.

Authors of the study amplified TCR beta CDR3 regions from RNA transcripts. Primed by the HTBI set, a first-round RT-PCR was run on the TCR CDR3. TCRdb ran MiXCR on the multiplex PCR reads and lists one entry per CDR3 protein. This table holds 270,000 or so distinct CDR3 sequences, over 12% found once. Researchers barred patients who had uncontrolled infection, other autoimmune disease, pregnancy or lactation. Diagnoses were established using clinical symptoms, serum thyroxine and TRAb, thyroid ultrasound and orbital computed tomography. Progressors' blood was drawn at hyperthyroidism diagnosis, before ophthalmopathy symptoms.

V and J are TRBV12-3 or TRBV12-4 and TRBJ2-7, with D unclear. This TCR derives from a woman between 45 and 60 years old with Graves' hyperthyroidism that later progressed to Graves' ophthalmopathy. The sample taken for sequencing was blood. In DNA, the CDR3 is TGTGCCAGCAGTAATATCGGATCCTACGAGCAGTACTTC. Protein: CASSNIGSYEQYF.